These 27 T cell receptor beta chains came from one sample sequenced in a study of control samples from healthy donors and cancer patients. The repertoire was sequenced with immunoSEQ multiplex PCR; TCRdb's copy has only in-frame clones and lacks some. The sample has some 40,000 clones; about 95% are singletons. Source material: blood. Receptors originate from a man between 60 and 75 years old in good health.

The CDR3 here is CASSPTGRTFATNEKLFF. CDR3 nucleotide sequence: TGTGCCAGCTCCCCTACGGGCAGGACCTTTGCAACTAATGAAAAACTGTTTTTT. The rearrangement links TRBV18 to TRBJ1-4; D not certain. The germline gives CDR1 KGHSH, CDR2 LQKENI. This CDR3 contains 18 residues. The V end was cut by 6 bases, the J end by 0 bases, with 20 bases between.

The chain has TRBV5-5 and TRBJ2-7; D is uncertain. CDR1 and CDR2 (germline): SGHKS, YYEKEE (reference sequence). The CDR3 consists of 13 residues. V gave up 2 bases and J gave up 6 bases, with 12 bases separating them. CDR3: CASSFGLRPEQYF. In DNA, the CDR3 is TGTGCCAGCAGCTTTGGGCTTAGGCCCGAGCAGTACTTC. Drawing the rest from reference TRBV5-5 and TRBJ2-7, the complete variable domain is DAGVTQSPTHLIKTRGQQVTLRCSPISGHKSVSWYQQVLGQGPQFIFQYYEKEERGRGNFPDRFSARQFPNYSSELNVNALLLGDSALYLCASSFGLRPEQYFGPGTRLTVT.

This chain's CDR3 is CASSSSGSRGETQYF. Here the CDR3 DNA reads TGTGCCAGCAGCTCAAGCGGGAGTAGGGGAGAGACCCAGTACTTC. This chain joins TRBV5-4 and TRBJ2-5; 8 bases line up with TRBD2. Germline V gives CDR1 SGHNT, CDR2 YYREEE (reference sequence). CDR3 length: 15 amino acids. Unmatched junction bases numbered 8, after V lost 3 bases and J lost 4 bases.

A single count supports this clone. The chain employs TRBV6-5 and TRBJ2-1, with 10 nucleotides matching TRBD1. Germline V gene lookup returns CDR1 MNHEY and CDR2 SVGAGI. V lost 6 bases, J lost 5 bases, and 7 bases stayed unmatched. The CDR3 covers 15 residues. CDR3 DNA sequence: TGTGCCAGCAGACCGGGACAGGGGCTCAACAATGAGCAGTTCTTC. It encodes CASRPGQGLNNEQFF.

J is TRBJ2-3 and V is TRBV6-4, with D unresolved. From germline, CDR1 is MRHNA and CDR2 SNTAGT. Trimming took 6 bases from V and 0 from J, leaving 10 bases between them. CDR3 length: 14 amino acids. The CDR3 coding sequence is TGTGCCAGCAGGAAGGTAGCAAGCACAGATACGCAGTATTTT. Protein sequence: CASRKVASTDTQYF.

The CDR3 protein is CASSPIGGRALSDNEQFF. CDR3 DNA sequence: TGCGCCAGCAGCCCTATTGGCGGGAGGGCCCTGTCCGACAATGAGCAGTTCTTC. V gene TRBV4-1 combines with J gene TRBJ2-1; 9 bases map to TRBD2. V trimming: 4 bases; J trimming: 5 bases; junction bases outside the gene matches: 15. The CDR3 is made up of 18 amino acids. Germline V lookup: CDR1 MGHRA, CDR2 YSYEKL.

J is TRBJ2-1 and V is TRBV2; tentative D call: TRBD2 (6 bases). Germline CDR1 SNHLY, CDR2 FYNNEI. CDR3 length: 15 residues. V gave up 5 bases and J gave up 0 bases, with 11 bases separating them. CDR3 in DNA: TGTGCCAGCAGTAGGGACTCCGGCTCCTACAATGAGCAGTTCTTC. As protein: CASSRDSGSYNEQFF. Combining the CDR3 with reference TRBV2 and TRBJ2-1 gives the whole variable domain EPEVTQTPSHQVTQMGQEVILRCVPISNHLYFYWYRQILGQKVEFLVSFYNNEISEKSEIFDDQFSVERPDGSNFTLKIRSTKLEDSAMYFCASSRDSGSYNEQFFGPGTRLTVL.

V gene TRBV10-3 combines with J gene TRBJ2-5, with unresolved D. Per the germline V gene, CDR1 is ENHRY and CDR2 is SYGVKD. The V gene lost 0 bases and the J gene lost 5 bases, with 4 bases spanning the gap. The CDR3 extends over 12 amino acids. The CDR3 spells CAISESTETQYF. DNA of the CDR3: TGTGCCATCAGTGAGTCAACGGAGACCCAGTACTTC.

This chain connects TRBV10-3 to TRBJ1-1; TRBD1 aligns across 7 bases. V was pared by 4 bases and J by 3 bases, with 14 bases of the junction left unmatched. The CDR3 spans 17 residues. Germline CDR1 ENHRY, CDR2 SYGVKD. The CDR3: CAISGNRGQTPYTEAFF. The CDR3 nucleotides read TGTGCCATCAGTGGGAACAGGGGTCAAACTCCGTACACTGAAGCTTTCTTT.

The chain employs TRBV4-1 and TRBJ1-5; 7 bases map to TRBD1. V shed 4 bases, J shed 7 bases, and the junction held 4 bases outside the gene matches. CDR1 is MGHRA, CDR2 YSYEKL, per germline. The CDR3 totals 13 residues. The CDR3 sequence is CASSPLGGQPQHF. CDR3 coding DNA: TGCGCCAGCAGCCCCCTAGGGGGCCAGCCCCAGCATTTT.

This sequence joins TRBV19 and TRBJ2-1; no clear D gene. Deletions cut 3 bases from V and 7 bases from J, with 16 bases between. This CDR3 spans 15 amino acids. Germline lookup yields CDR1 LNHDA and CDR2 SQIVND (reference sequence). In DNA form, the CDR3 reads TGTGCCAGTAGTATGTCGCCGGGCCCTTTTAATGAGCAGTTCTTC. It specifies CASSMSPGPFNEQFF.

This clone appeared a single time. The chain couples TRBV9 to TRBJ2-7; weak D call: TRBD2 (6 bases). The germline V gene encodes CDR1 SGDLS and CDR2 YYNGEE. Trimming stripped 6 bases from V and 7 bases from J, with 20 bases between. The CDR3 is made up of 14 amino acids. CDR3 in amino acids: CASTATGTFWEQYF. The CDR3 DNA is TGTGCCAGCACCGCGACGGGGACTTTTTGGGAGCAGTACTTC.

The chain is built from TRBV10-3 and TRBJ1-5; possibly TRBD1 for D (6 bases). Trimming stripped 9 bases from V and 7 bases from J, with 13 bases between. Germline CDR1 and CDR2: ENHRY and SYGVKD. The CDR3 is made up of 12 amino acids. Here the CDR3 reads CAIGGAQQPQHF. CDR3 DNA sequence: TGTGCCATAGGGGGGGCCCAACAGCCCCAGCATTTT.

This clone has only one observation. The chain couples TRBV4-1 to TRBJ2-7, with 10 positions matching TRBD1. The CDR3 is 16 residues long. CDR1 and CDR2 from the germline V gene are MGHRA and YSYEKL. V lost 3 bases to trimming and J lost 5 bases; unmatched junction nucleotides: 10. CDR3 nucleotide sequence: TGCGCCAGCAGCCAGATGCCTGGACAGGGGGTCCACGAGCAGTACTTC. It is translated as CASSQMPGQGVHEQYF.

The V gene is TRBV2, the J gene TRBJ2-5; 9 positions match TRBD2. Germline values: CDR1 SNHLY, CDR2 FYNNEI. The CDR3 has 16 amino acids. V was pared by 4 bases and J by 7 bases, with 13 bases of the junction left unmatched. The CDR3 region is CASSVVELAGHGTQYF. Written as DNA, the CDR3 is TGTGCCAGCAGTGTGGTGGAGCTAGCGGGACATGGGACCCAGTACTTC.

In its sample, this clone was seen a few times. The gene calls are TRBV6-5 and TRBJ1-5; 8 positions match TRBD1. J was trimmed by 3 bases and V by 4 bases; bases with no gene match: 5. The CDR3 extends over 15 amino acids. Germline V gene lookup returns CDR1 MNHEY and CDR2 SVGAGI. CDR3 amino acids: CASSFGTGPNQPQHF. CDR3 nucleotides: TGTGCCAGCAGTTTTGGGACAGGTCCCAATCAGCCCCAGCATTTT.

Here the CDR3 DNA reads TGTGCCAGCAGTTTAGCGGGGGAGGGTACGCAGTATTTT. Protein product: CASSLAGEGTQYF. V gene TRBV12-3 or TRBV12-4 combines with J gene TRBJ2-3; 7 bases fit TRBD2. V lost 0 bases to trimming and J lost 8 bases; unmatched junction nucleotides: 2. The CDR3 has 13 amino acids.

Comments on this clone: Germline and junction disagree at one end, which may indicate a read error. The chain links TRBV7-7 to TRBJ1-2; TRBD1 matches 7 bases. The CDR3 spans 14 residues. CDR1 SSHAT and CDR2 FNYEAQ come from the germline V gene (reference sequence). The CDR3 is CASSGDRAPFGYTF. The CDR3 region has the DNA TGTGCTAGCAGCGGAGACAGGGCCCCTTTTGGCTACACCTTC.

In its sample, this clone was seen once. This chain uses TRBV24-1 with TRBJ2-1; D ambiguous. The V end was cut by 5 bases, the J end by 4 bases, with 5 bases between. The germline gives CDR1 KGHDR, CDR2 SFDVKD. The CDR3 extends over 12 amino acids. Here the CDR3 reads CATSALYNEQFF. Written as DNA, the CDR3 is TGTGCCACCAGTGCCCTGTACAATGAGCAGTTCTTC.

The chain joins TRBV29-1 to TRBJ2-7; possibly TRBD2 for D (5 bases). The V end lost 4 bases, the J end lost 0 bases, and 19 bases lay between the germline ends. Germline assignment: CDR1 SQVTM and CDR2 ANQGSEA. The CDR3 is 16 residues long. CDR3 in DNA: TGCAGCGTTGTTGGTTTGGTGGGAGATGTCTCCTACGAGCAGTACTTC. Its translation: CSVVGLVGDVSYEQYF.

The chain links TRBV30 to TRBJ1-4; 7 bases map to TRBD1. The CDR3 has 12 amino acids. J was trimmed by 8 bases and V by 8 bases; bases with no gene match: 8. Germline V gene sequence: CDR1 GTSNPN, CDR2 SVGIG (reference sequence). The CDR3 nucleotides are TGTGCCCTCGTCGGGGACAGAGAAAAACTGTTTTTT. This codes for CALVGDREKLFF. The complete variable domain, with remaining parts taken from reference TRBV30 and TRBJ1-4, reads SQTIHQWPATLVQPVGSPLSLECTVEGTSNPNLYWYRQAAGRGLQLLFYSVGIGQISSEVPQNLSASRPQDRQFILSSKKLLLSDSGFYLCALVGDREKLFFGSGTQLSVL.

In this sample, this clone turned up once. This chain connects TRBV5-1 to TRBJ1-1; 9 bases fit TRBD1. Germline CDR1 and CDR2: SGHRS and YFSETQ. With V trimmed by 0 bases and J by 11 bases, 8 bases remained unmatched. This CDR3 spans 14 amino acids. The CDR3, as DNA: TGCGCCAGCAGCTTGGACCCGGGACAGGGAGTCGCTTTCTTT. The encoded protein is CASSLDPGQGVAFF.

The count of this clone is one. J is TRBJ2-1 and V is TRBV7-6; 8 nucleotides align to TRBD1. CDR3 length equals 16 residues. CDR1 SGHVS and CDR2 FNYEAQ come from the germline V gene. V shed 2 bases, J shed 7 bases, and the junction held 10 bases outside the gene matches. The CDR3 loop is CASSLRQGAQVNEQFF. The CDR3 bases are TGTGCCAGCAGCTTAAGGCAGGGGGCCCAAGTGAATGAGCAGTTCTTC.

This CDR3 is CASSRVAGILTDGYTF. Written as DNA, the CDR3 is TGTGCCAGCTCACGCGTCGCAGGGATCCTTACCGATGGCTACACCTTC. This sequence joins TRBV18 and TRBJ1-2, with D maybe TRBD1 (5 bases). The CDR3 is 16 residues long. The V end lost 4 bases, the J end lost 6 bases, and 21 bases lay between the germline ends. In germline, CDR1 is KGHSH, CDR2 LQKENI.

The chain combines TRBV20-1 with TRBJ2-7; 7 bases map to TRBD1. The CDR3 runs 11 residues. Unmatched junction bases numbered 6, after V lost 8 bases and J lost 5 bases. Germline lookup yields CDR1 DFQATT and CDR2 SNEGSKA (reference sequence). Here the CDR3 DNA reads TGCAGTTGGGACAGATCGGACGAGCAGTACTTC. Its translation: CSWDRSDEQYF.

This rearrangement joins TRBV4-1 to TRBJ1-4; no firm D call. Germline lookup yields CDR1 MGHRA and CDR2 YSYEKL. The CDR3 extends over 16 amino acids. V gave up 3 bases and J gave up 8 bases, with 19 bases separating them. The CDR3 loop reads CASSHADSRGEEKLFF. The CDR3 DNA sequence: TGCGCCAGCAGCCACGCTGACTCCCGGGGAGAGGAAAAACTGTTTTTT.

The chain links TRBV19 to TRBJ1-4, with D possibly matching TRBD1 (5 bases). Trimming left V 1 base short and J 8 bases short, with 14 bases between. CDR1 and CDR2 from the germline V gene are LNHDA and SQIVND (reference sequence). This CDR3 region has 15 residues. CDR3: CASSIVTGLNEKLFF. In nucleotides, the CDR3 is TGTGCCAGTAGTATAGTAACAGGCCTCAACGAAAAACTGTTTTTT.